This T cell receptor beta chain was obtained from a study of cytomegalovirus exposure and HLA in healthy donors. For the study at large: Per a later analysis, the 550 to 850 first-cohort and about 120 validation repertoires shared one platform. Whole-study findings and limits: The dataset shows that most TCR sequences were rare, while some public TCRs occurred in many donors. Confirmation was obtained in vitro that three CMV-associated chains are specific for CMV antigens.

Germline V gives CDR1 SGHDN, CDR2 FVKESK. The V and J ends lost 2 bases and 5 bases respectively, with 18 bases between them. The CDR3 consists of 16 residues. Separate from the 666-subject first cohort, the approximately 120-subject validation cohort was the one that the donors belonged to. In regard to this clone: Antigen specificity is unknown.

Some clones are missing from TCRdb's copy, which holds only in-frame ones; the method was immunoSEQ multiplex PCR. The sample holds around 180,000 clones, 86% seen once. V usage is TRBV14 and J usage is TRBJ1-1, with D possibly being TRBD1 (6 bases). The TCR comes from a young woman in good health and CMV-seronegative. The source material was PBMCs. CDR3 amino acids: CASSQNPGVRSTEAFF. CDR3 DNA: TGTGCCAGCAGCCAAAATCCAGGGGTACGGAGTACTGAAGCTTTCTTT.